The 23 T cell receptor beta chains in this list originate from one sample, sequenced in a study of T cell changes during pregnancy in multiple sclerosis (dated by TCRdb to the late 2010s). Preparation of the library involved the immunoSEQ multiplex PCR assay. This is the immuneACCESS table as TCRdb keeps it, with only in-frame sequences that have V and J called. A part of the clones is gone; compared with another copy, unresolved V genes explain less than half, and the rest is unexplained. The sample includes roughly 100,000 clones, with 85% to 95% observed a single time. The ten largest account for around 0.92% of the sample. This material consisted of peripheral blood, taken after pregnancy. These receptors were obtained from a female donor with multiple sclerosis, enrolled in a pregnancy study.

Notes on this clone: Other DNA sequences in this sample translate to the same CDR3. The rearrangement joins TRBV19 to TRBJ2-1; D remains ambiguous. CDR1 is LNHDA and CDR2 is SQIVND in the germline V gene (reference sequence). The CDR3 totals 12 residues. V was pared by 3 bases and J by 4 bases, with 4 bases between. CDR3 coding DNA: TGTGCCAGTAGTATTCGGTACAATGAGCAGTTCTTC. Its translation: CASSIRYNEQFF. Variable domain in full (rest from reference TRBV19 and TRBJ2-1): DGGITQSPKYLFRKEGQNVTLSCEQNLNHDAMYWYRQDPGQGLRLIYYSQIVNDFQKGDIAEGYSVSREKKESFPLTVTSAQKNPTAFYLCASSIRYNEQFFGPGTRLTVL.

The chain carries TRBV7-9 and TRBJ1-1; TRBD1 agrees at 7 bases. The CDR3 runs 16 residues. CDR1 SEHNR and CDR2 FQNEAQ come from the germline V gene (reference sequence). Trimming removed 5 bases from V and 5 bases from J; junction bases left unmatched: 14. For the CDR3, the DNA is TGTGCCAGCAGCCTACGGACAGGCGGAGGGGCTACTGAAGCTTTCTTT. Translating it yields CASSLRTGGGATEAFF.

The J gene is TRBJ2-2, the V gene TRBV7-6, with D hard to call. CDR1 and CDR2 (germline): SGHVS, FNYEAQ. This CDR3 region has 16 residues. V was cut by 6 bases and J by 5 bases, with 19 bases left in between. The CDR3 loop reads CASSRVVLVGTGELFF. The CDR3, as DNA: TGTGCCAGCAGTCGTGTCGTTCTAGTCGGTACCGGGGAGCTGTTTTTT.

V and J are TRBV5-1 and TRBJ2-4, with D tentatively TRBD2 (6 bases). This CDR3 contains 15 residues. CDR1 SGHRS and CDR2 YFSETQ come from the germline V gene. The V gene lost 4 bases and the J gene lost 8 bases, with 19 bases spanning the gap. This CDR3 reads CASSQGNPGVYIQYF. Here the CDR3 DNA reads TGCGCCAGCAGCCAGGGTAACCCGGGGGTCTACATTCAGTACTTC. Full variable domain (missing parts from reference TRBV5-1 and TRBJ2-4): KAGVTQTPRYLIKTRGQQVTLSCSPISGHRSVSWYQQTPGQGLQFLFEYFSETQRNKGNFPGRFSGRQFSNSRSEMNVSTLELGDSALYLCASSQGNPGVYIQYFGAGTRLSVL.

The chain carries TRBV10-3 and TRBJ1-1, with a weak D call TRBD1 (6 bases). The CDR3 has 13 residues. Trimming removed 8 bases from V and 1 base from J, with 11 bases in between. Germline V gene lookup returns CDR1 ENHRY and CDR2 SYGVKD. Here the CDR3 reads CAIAGGQNTEAFF. In nucleotides, the CDR3 is TGTGCCATCGCGGGGGGACAGAACACTGAAGCTTTCTTT.

The CDR3 DNA is TGTGCCAGCAGTTCCTCCTCTACCCCCGGCTACACCTTC. Protein: CASSSSSTPGYTF. V and J are TRBV27 and TRBJ1-2, with D uncertain. There are 13 residues in the CDR3. The germline V gene encodes CDR1 MNHEY and CDR2 SMNVEV (reference sequence). With 4 bases removed from V and 8 bases from J, the gap between germline ends came to 14 bases.

The J gene is TRBJ2-5, the V gene TRBV2, with D perhaps TRBD1 (5 bases). This CDR3 comprises 12 residues. Deletions cut 6 bases from V and 9 bases from J, with 14 bases between. The V gene's germline CDR1 is SNHLY and CDR2 FYNNEI. In DNA form, the CDR3 reads TGTGCCAGCAGGGGGCTTATTCGGTCCCAGTACTTC. Translation: CASRGLIRSQYF.

J is TRBJ1-1 and V is TRBV7-6; 9 bases are shared with TRBD1. The V gene's germline CDR1 is SGHVS and CDR2 FNYEAQ. This CDR3 spans 16 amino acids. V dropped 4 bases and J dropped 4; count of bases not matched to a gene: 10. Here the CDR3 reads CASSSGGTGFGTEAFF. The CDR3 region has the DNA TGTGCCAGCAGCTCAGGAGGGACAGGGTTTGGCACTGAAGCTTTCTTT.

The chain combines TRBV4-1 with TRBJ1-4, with D uncertain. The CDR3 extends over 14 amino acids. Germline V CDR1 and CDR2: MGHRA, YSYEKL. V was trimmed by 1 base and J by 5 bases, leaving 8 bases between them. The CDR3 bases are TGCGCCAGCAGCCAAGTACAGCTAAATGAAAAACTGTTTTTT. The encoded protein is CASSQVQLNEKLFF.

CDR3 sequence reads: CASSWGTGRTDTQYF. CDR3 in DNA: TGTGCCAGCAGCTGGGGGACAGGCCGCACAGATACGCAGTATTTT. The rearrangement uses TRBV11-3 and TRBJ2-3; 8 bases match TRBD1. V was pared by 4 bases and J by 1 base, with 4 bases of the junction left unmatched. This CDR3 has 15 amino acids. Germline assignment: CDR1 SGHNT and CDR2 YENEEA.

The rearrangement joins TRBV27 to TRBJ1-2; 12 bases agree with TRBD1. V lost 4 bases to trimming and J lost 7 bases; unmatched junction nucleotides: 7. CDR3 size: 15 residues. Germline V CDR1 and CDR2: MNHEY, SMNVEV (reference sequence). CDR3 DNA: TGTGCCAGCAGTTCCGGGACAGGGGGCTTCCTTGGCTACACCTTC. As protein: CASSSGTGGFLGYTF.

This chain links TRBV10-3 with TRBJ1-3; 8 bases align to TRBD1. Germline assignment: CDR1 ENHRY and CDR2 SYGVKD. Trimming at V came to 3 bases and at J to 1 base, leaving 8 bases not matched to a gene. The length of the CDR3 is 17 residues. CDR3 DNA: TGTGCCATCAGTGAAACCCTTCGGACAGGGTCTGGAAACACCATATATTTT. This encodes CAISETLRTGSGNTIYF.

To note about this clone: Additional DNA sequences in this sample encode the identical CDR3. The J gene is TRBJ1-1, the V gene TRBV5-1; no clear D gene. V lost 3 bases, J lost 0 bases, and 6 bases lay in between. This CDR3 region has 13 residues. Germline V gives CDR1 SGHRS, CDR2 YFSETQ. CDR3 nucleotide sequence: TGCGCCAGCAGCTCGGGATTGAACACTGAAGCTTTCTTT. Amino acids: CASSSGLNTEAFF.

This clone was seen just once. This chain joins TRBV2 and TRBJ2-1, with 8 bases matching TRBD2. V trimming: 7 bases; J trimming: 0 bases; junction bases outside the gene matches: 2. Germline V gene data show CDR1 as SNHLY and CDR2 as FYNNEI. The CDR3 contains 14 residues. CDR3 DNA: TGTGCCAGCAAGCGGGAGAACTCCTACAATGAGCAGTTCTTC. It yields the protein CASKRENSYNEQFF.

The V and J genes are TRBV5-1 and TRBJ2-1; 7 bases align to TRBD2. CDR1 is SGHRS, CDR2 YFSETQ, per germline. V lost 4 bases, J lost 0 bases, and 10 bases stayed unmatched. The CDR3 covers 17 residues. The CDR3 here is CASSPSAGRSSYNEQFF. The CDR3 DNA reads as TGCGCCAGCAGCCCGTCAGCGGGGAGGAGCTCCTACAATGAGCAGTTCTTC.

The chain has TRBV7-3 and TRBJ1-2; D is unresolved. The germline V gene encodes CDR1 SGHTA and CDR2 FQGTGA. The length of the CDR3 is 13 residues. Trimming shortened V by 0 bases and J by 3 bases, and 5 bases separated the two germline ends. The CDR3 sequence: CASSLTSDYGYTF. CDR3 nucleotides: TGTGCCAGCAGCTTAACGTCCGACTATGGCTACACCTTC.

The chain is built from TRBV9 and TRBJ2-1; D is undetermined. The germline CDR1 and CDR2 sequences are SGDLS and YYNGEE. V was clipped by 5 bases and J by 0 bases, with 12 bases between them. The CDR3 runs 15 residues. CDR3 loop: CASSTDSYSYNEQFF. The CDR3 region has the DNA TGTGCCAGCAGTACTGACTCCTACTCCTACAATGAGCAGTTCTTC.

The chain combines TRBV7-2 with TRBJ1-1; 9 bases line up with TRBD1. Germline values: CDR1 SGHTA, CDR2 FQGNSA. The length of the CDR3 is 16 residues. V lost 5 bases to trimming and J lost 4 bases; unmatched junction nucleotides: 11. The CDR3: CASSVRVTGGFTEAFF. The DNA for the CDR3 is TGTGCCAGCAGCGTAAGGGTGACAGGGGGATTCACTGAAGCTTTCTTT.

In nucleotides, the CDR3 is TGTGCCAGCAGAAAAGGGACAGAGCACTACGAGCAGTACTTC. Translated, it gives CASRKGTEHYEQYF. This chain uses TRBV21-1 with TRBJ2-7; the DNA was not used to check the table's D call, TRBD1. TRBV21-1 is reported as a pseudogene. This CDR3 comprises 14 residues.

The chain combines TRBV7-8 with TRBJ1-4, with 7 bases identical to TRBD1. J gave up 0 bases and V 1 base, and 11 bases lay outside the gene matches. Germline V gives CDR1 SGHVS, CDR2 FQNEAQ. The CDR3 runs to 19 residues. The CDR3, as DNA: TGTGCCAGCAGCTTAGGTTCCAGGGGGAGAATCTCAACTAATGAAAAACTGTTTTTT. As protein: CASSLGSRGRISTNEKLFF. Combining the CDR3 with reference TRBV7-8 and TRBJ1-4 gives the whole variable domain GAGVSQSPRYKVAKRGQDVALRCDPISGHVSLFWYQQALGQGPEFLTYFQNEAQLDKSGLPSDRFFAERPEGSVSTLKIQRTQQEDSAVYLCASSLGSRGRISTNEKLFFGSGTQLSVL.

J is TRBJ2-2 and V is TRBV7-2; 11 bases agree with TRBD2. This CDR3 region has 16 residues. J gave up 4 bases and V 5 bases, and 6 bases lay outside the gene matches. The germline V gene has CDR1 SGHTA and CDR2 FQGNSA. DNA for the CDR3: TGTGCCAGCAGCCGGACTAGCGGGTCTCCCACCGGGGAGCTGTTTTTT. Its translation: CASSRTSGSPTGELFF.

This chain connects TRBV9 to TRBJ1-4; TRBD1 matches at 8 bases. V dropped 3 bases and J dropped 7; count of bases not matched to a gene: 14. Germline loops: CDR1 SGDLS, CDR2 YYNGEE. The CDR3 covers 17 residues. For the CDR3, the DNA is TGTGCCAGCAGCGCCCATATCGGGACAGGTGGAAGTGAAAAACTGTTTTTT. The encoded protein is CASSAHIGTGGSEKLFF.

This chain joins TRBV7-7 and TRBJ2-3; 7 bases align to TRBD1. In germline, CDR1 is SSHAT, CDR2 FNYEAQ (reference sequence). Losses at the gene ends were 4 bases for V and 0 bases for J; bases not matched to a gene: 13. The CDR3 spans 18 residues. The CDR3 reads CASSSLGTESPSTDTQYF. CDR3 nucleotide sequence: TGTGCCAGCAGCTCCCTCGGGACAGAGAGTCCTAGCACAGATACGCAGTATTTT.